This T cell receptor (beta chain) is drawn from a study of naive CD8 T cells in extremely preterm neonates. The CDR3 is 14 amino acids. The germline gives CDR1 PRHDT, CDR2 FYEKMQ (reference sequence). Trimming cost V 4 bases and J 2 bases, with 11 bases left between them. This clone showed up just once. Its antigen is as yet unknown. Findings of the study overall: Preterm infants showed shorter CDR3s, fewer N additions and less trimming than older groups.

Clones were read by immunoSEQ multiplex PCR, and TCRdb kept only the in-frame ones, dropping some. The sample carries about 7,000 clones, almost 98% recorded once. Input material: naive CD8+ T cells from blood. This TCR was sampled from a human donor in good health. The V gene is TRBV13, the J gene TRBJ1-1; D perhaps matches TRBD1 (5 bases). CDR3 sequence: CASSSAQGNTEAFF. The CDR3 region has the DNA TGTGCCAGCAGCTCGGCCCAGGGAAACACTGAAGCTTTCTTT.